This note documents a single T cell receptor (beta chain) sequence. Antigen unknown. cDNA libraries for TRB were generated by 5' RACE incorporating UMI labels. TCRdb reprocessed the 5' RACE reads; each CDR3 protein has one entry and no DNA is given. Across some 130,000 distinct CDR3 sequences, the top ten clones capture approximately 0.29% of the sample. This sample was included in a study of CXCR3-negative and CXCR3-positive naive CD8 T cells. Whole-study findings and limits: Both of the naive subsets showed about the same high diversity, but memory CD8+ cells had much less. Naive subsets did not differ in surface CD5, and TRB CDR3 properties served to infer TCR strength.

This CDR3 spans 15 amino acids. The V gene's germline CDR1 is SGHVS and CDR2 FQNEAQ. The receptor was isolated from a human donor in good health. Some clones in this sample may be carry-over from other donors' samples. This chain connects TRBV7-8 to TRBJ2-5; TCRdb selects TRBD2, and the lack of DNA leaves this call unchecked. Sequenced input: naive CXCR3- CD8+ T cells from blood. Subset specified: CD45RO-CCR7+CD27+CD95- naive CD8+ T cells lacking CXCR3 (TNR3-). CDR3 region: CASSPGLAGFETQYF.